This is a list of T cell receptor beta chains from one sample in a study of T cells in Graves' hyperthyroidism and ophthalmopathy. Each CDR3 protein is one row after TCRdb ran MiXCR on the multiplex PCR reads. The sample lists about 290,000 distinct CDR3 sequences, about 14% occurring once. What was sequenced was blood. These TCRs come from a woman in her 30s with Graves' hyperthyroidism that later progressed to Graves' ophthalmopathy. Each CDR3 is given with its conserved first and last residue. D genes are given only for firm matches. Part of the rows lack a size; the others show once, few, many or a class for expanded clones.

d_call j_call clone_size v_call cdr3_nt cdr3_aa
TRBD2 TRBJ2-7 many TRBV7-6 TGTGCCAGCAGCGTAGGGACTAGCGGGAGTCCCGTCGAGCAGTACTTC CASSVGTSGSPVEQYF
TRBD1 TRBJ2-5 many TRBV20-1 TGCAGTGCTAGTGCCGGGACAGGGTCCTTCCCCCAAGAGACCCAGTACTTC CSASAGTGSFPQETQYF
TRBD1 TRBJ1-1 many TRBV18 TGTGCCAGCTCACGGGAACCGACAGGGGGAGGGACTGAAGCTTTCTTT CASSREPTGGGTEAFF
- TRBJ1-2 - TRBV19 TGTGCCAGTAAGCCTAAGGCTATCTATGGCTACACCTTC CASKPKAIYGYTF
- TRBJ2-5 - TRBV5-4 TGTGCCAGCAGGTTGGATAGCGGCCAGGAGACCCAGTACTTC CASRLDSGQETQYF
TRBD2 TRBJ2-1 many TRBV15 TGTGCCACCAGCCGTACCGGGACTAGCGGGATTTTCTACAATGAGCAGTTCTTC CATSRTGTSGIFYNEQFF
- TRBJ1-5 many TRBV28 TGTGCCAGCACGACCGTGTTCATGGTGCCCCAGCATTTT CASTTVFMVPQHF
TRBD2 TRBJ2-1 many TRBV28 TGTGCCAGCAGTTTCCGTTTGCAAGCGGGAGATAGCGAGCAGTTCTTC CASSFRLQAGDSEQFF
TRBD2 TRBJ2-5 - TRBV6-1 TGTGCCAGCAGGAGACGAAGGGGAGGGTACGAGACCCAGTACTTC CASRRRRGGYETQYF
- TRBJ2-3 many TRBV29-1 TGCAGCGTTGAACGGGACACAGATACGCAGTATTTT CSVERDTDTQYF
TRBD2 TRBJ2-3 - TRBV6-1 TGTGCCAGCAGTTCCCCCGGACTAGCGGTCTCTGCAGATACGCAGTATTTT CASSSPGLAVSADTQYF
- TRBJ2-5 few TRBV4-3 TGCGCCAGCAGCCAAGTGGGTGACGTCGAGACCCAGTACTTC CASSQVGDVETQYF
TRBD2 TRBJ2-1 many TRBV7-9 TGTGCCAGCAGCGCCTCAGTCCGGGGGGGCAATGAGCAGTTCTTC CASSASVRGGNEQFF
TRBD2 TRBJ2-1 many TRBV6-6 TGTGCCAGCAGTTACGGGACTAGCGGACACAATGAGCAGTTCTTC CASSYGTSGHNEQFF
TRBD1 TRBJ1-1 few TRBV19 TGTGCCAGTAGACAACAGGGGTGGACTGAAGCTTTCTTT CASRQQGWTEAFF
- TRBJ1-5 few TRBV30 TGTGCCTGGAGGGGTCGAGGGGCCGGGAGCAATCAGCCCCAGCATTTT CAWRGRGAGSNQPQHF
TRBD2 TRBJ2-1 many TRBV5-4 TGTGCCAGCAGCGGACTAGCGGGGTACAATGAGCAGTTCTTC CASSGLAGYNEQFF
- TRBJ2-7 few TRBV6-1 TGTGCCAGCAGTCGACGGCCCCAGGAGCTGTACTTC CASSRRPQELYF
TRBD2 TRBJ2-2 many TRBV29-1 TGCAGCGTCGAGACTAGCGGGAAGGGAACCGGGGAGCTGTTTTTT CSVETSGKGTGELFF
- TRBJ1-1 many TRBV19 TGTGCCAGTAGTATAGTTACGGGGTCCATGAACACTGAAGCTTTCTTT CASSIVTGSMNTEAFF
- TRBJ2-1 many TRBV12-3/TRBV12-4 TGTGCCAGCAGTTGGGAAGGGAATGAGCAGTTCTTC CASSWEGNEQFF
TRBD2 TRBJ2-7 many TRBV27 TGTGCCAGCAGTACGACTAGCAACGAGCAGTACTTC CASSTTSNEQYF
- TRBJ2-5 - TRBV7-9 TGTGCCAGCGCGACGTCGACGGTTTCGTACCAAGAGACCCAGTACTTC CASATSTVSYQETQYF
- TRBJ1-5 - TRBV5-5 TGTGCCAGCAGCCGGGTCGGGGACCCTAATCAGCCCCAGCATTTT CASSRVGDPNQPQHF
- TRBJ1-4 few TRBV7-6 TGTGCCGGCAGCTTAGAGGGGACGGTTGCAACTAATGAAAAACTGTTTTTT CAGSLEGTVATNEKLFF
- TRBJ2-7 many TRBV7-2 TGTGCCAGCGGAAGTACCTACGAGCAGTACTTC CASGSTYEQYF
TRBD1 TRBJ1-3 once TRBV11-3 TGTGCCAGCAGCCTCTCCCGCAGGGGGACTGGAAACACCATATATTTT CASSLSRRGTGNTIYF
- TRBJ1-2 many TRBV7-8 TGTGCCAGCAGCTCCGGACGATTAGCTAACTATGGCTACACCTTC CASSSGRLANYGYTF
TRBD2 TRBJ2-1 - TRBV6-2/TRBV6-3 TGTGCCAGCAGTGGGACTAGCGGACACAATGAGCAGTTCTTC CASSGTSGHNEQFF
TRBD2 TRBJ2-3 - TRBV30 TGTGCCTGGAGCATCCTGGCGGGAGTATTCACAGATACGCAGTATTTT CAWSILAGVFTDTQYF
TRBD2 TRBJ2-1 - TRBV27 TGTGCCAGCAGTTTTGGCGGGGGGGGCTACAATGAGCAGTTCTTC CASSFGGGGYNEQFF
TRBD2 TRBJ2-1 few TRBV20-1 TGCAGTGCCAATCTAGCGGGAGCTTACAATGAGCAGTTCTTC CSANLAGAYNEQFF
- TRBJ2-7 many TRBV28 TGTGCCAGCAGTTCTCCTGGGGGGTATTACGAGCAGTACTTC CASSSPGGYYEQYF
- TRBJ2-3 - TRBV5-8 TGTGCCAGCGCAGCTTGGGGCAGCGGCACAGATACGCAGTATTTT CASAAWGSGTDTQYF
TRBD2 TRBJ2-4 few TRBV30 TGTGCCTGGAGTGCTAGACTAGCGCCGGCCAAAAACATTCAGTACTTC CAWSARLAPAKNIQYF
- TRBJ2-3 many TRBV7-2 TGTGCCAGTCGGGACGGCCAGAGGGGGAGCACAGATACGCAGTATTTT CASRDGQRGSTDTQYF
- TRBJ1-1 many TRBV4-2 TGTGCCAGCAGCACCACGGACAGAGTAAACACTGAAGCTTTCTTT CASSTTDRVNTEAFF